These 9 T cell receptor beta chains were sequenced from one sample in a study of vaccination and CD4 T cells after COVID-19. Sequenced with the Oncomine TCR Beta short-read assay was DNA taken from cultured CD4+ T cells. A single record per CDR3 protein comes from TCRdb applying MiXCR to the PCR reads. The sample includes some 19,000 distinct CDR3 sequences, approximately 56% of them seen just once. Time point specified: late sampling 161 to 241 days after vaccination in a few convalescent patients. The treatment was: approximately nine-day PBMC culture with coronavirus spike peptide pools or control peptides (ViraFEST assay). No antigen has been assigned to these receptors. Specimen: CD4+ T cells from blood, cultured in vitro, collected about 7 months after SARS-CoV-2 vaccination. The origin of the receptors is a human donor who had recovered from COVID-19.

The chain is built from TRBV28 and TRBJ1-1; weak D call: TRBD1 (5 bases). The CDR3 covers 12 residues. Germline V gene sequence: CDR1 MDHEN, CDR2 SYDVKM. Trimming removed 6 bases from V and 11 bases from J, with 16 bases in between. The CDR3 DNA sequence: TGTGCCAGCAGGAACCGGGGCCCGGGGGCTTTCTTT. Translating gives CASRNRGPGAFF.

As concerns this clonotype: The junction differs from germline at one of its ends, possibly a read error. This chain connects TRBV20-1 to TRBJ2-7, with D tentatively TRBD1 (6 bases). The germline gives CDR1 DFQATT, CDR2 SNEGSKA (reference sequence). The CDR3 is 14 amino acids. CDR3 DNA sequence: TGCAGTGCTAGACCCTACACAGGGTTCCACGAGCAGTGCTTC. The encoded protein is CSARPYTGFHEQCF.

The chain is built from TRBV4-1 and TRBJ2-3; 9 nucleotides agree with TRBD2. CDR3 length: 17 amino acids. With V trimmed by 0 bases and J by 7 bases, 11 bases remained unmatched. The V gene's germline CDR1 is MGHRA and CDR2 YSYEKL. CDR3 nucleotide sequence: TGCGCCAGCAGCCAAGATCCCCTAGCGGGGACGTTTTATACGCAGTATTTT. Protein sequence: CASSQDPLAGTFYTQYF.

J is TRBJ2-2 and V is TRBV4-2; D unresolved. The CDR3 length is 15 residues. The V end was cut by 0 bases, the J end by 6 bases, with 11 bases between. Germline-derived CDR1 and CDR2 are LGHNA and YNFKEQ. CDR3 loop: CASSQEPATPGELFF. CDR3 DNA sequence: TGTGCCAGCAGCCAAGAGCCGGCCACTCCCGGGGAGCTGTTTTTT.

V and J are TRBV7-3 and TRBJ2-3; 10 nucleotides line up with TRBD2. The V gene's germline CDR1 is SGHTA and CDR2 FQGTGA. The length of the CDR3 is 18 residues. With 5 bases clipped from V and 0 bases from J, the junction kept 11 bases outside the gene matches. CDR3 nucleotides: TGTGCCAGCAGCCCACGGCCCGGACTAGCGGCTAGCACAGATACGCAGTATTTT. It codes for CASSPRPGLAASTDTQYF. The complete variable domain, with remaining parts taken from reference TRBV7-3 and TRBJ2-3, reads GAGVSQTPSNKVTEKGKYVELRCDPISGHTALYWYRQSLGQGPEFLIYFQGTGAADDSGLPNDRFFAVRPEGSVSTLKIQRTERGDSAVYLCASSPRPGLAASTDTQYFGPGTRLTVL.

The chain is built from TRBV20-1 and TRBJ2-1; the match to TRBD1 covers 9 bases. The length of the CDR3 is 13 residues. Trimming removed 8 bases from V and 0 bases from J; junction bases left unmatched: 2. CDR1 is DFQATT and CDR2 is SNEGSKA in the germline V gene (reference sequence). Here the CDR3 reads CSQQGASYNEQFF. CDR3 DNA sequence: TGCAGTCAACAGGGGGCCTCCTACAATGAGCAGTTCTTC.

V usage is TRBV2 and J usage is TRBJ2-3, with a tentative D call TRBD2 (7 bases). This CDR3 comprises 14 residues. V was shortened by 3 bases and J by 8 bases, with 15 bases between the two germline ends. Germline CDR1 and CDR2: SNHLY and FYNNEI. The CDR3 sequence: CASSESRGGGTQYF. As DNA, the CDR3 is TGTGCCAGCAGTGAGAGCAGGGGCGGGGGTACGCAGTATTTT.

The rearrangement links TRBV6-5 to TRBJ2-5, with TRBD2 matching 10 bases. V trimming: 2 bases; J trimming: 9 bases; junction bases outside the gene matches: 12. This CDR3 comprises 16 residues. CDR1 is MNHEY and CDR2 is SVGAGI in the germline V gene. The CDR3 sequence: CASSYGLAGVQGAQYF. In DNA form, the CDR3 reads TGTGCCAGCAGTTACGGGCTAGCGGGAGTTCAGGGCGCCCAGTACTTC.

This sequence joins TRBV20-1 and TRBJ1-1; D perhaps matches TRBD1 (5 bases). The germline V and J ends were trimmed by 1 base and 5 bases, with 11 bases remaining between them. CDR1 and CDR2 from the germline V gene are DFQATT and SNEGSKA (reference sequence). There are 13 residues in the CDR3. The CDR3 DNA is TGCAGTGCTAGAGGGGGGACGGAGACTGAAGCTTTCTTT. Amino acid sequence: CSARGGTETEAFF.